This T cell receptor (beta chain) came from a study of blood T cells in healthy people across ages. Sample-barcoded 5' priming and a J-beta primer mix drove a second PCR of about 7 to 12 cycles. Each CDR3 protein gets one entry after TCRdb re-called the 5' RACE reads with MiXCR. The sample has around 690,000 distinct CDR3 sequences, 58% seen once; the top ten hold around 37%. Trimming at V came to 5 bases and at J to 5 bases, leaving 10 bases not matched to a gene. Germline V CDR1 and CDR2: MNHNY, SVGAGI (reference sequence). This CDR3 has 15 amino acids. In its sample, this clonotype was seen a few times.

V usage is TRBV6-6 and J usage is TRBJ2-5, with 8 positions matching TRBD1. Specimen: blood. The receptor was derived from a man between 60 and 75 years old in good health. CDR3 region: CASSQAQGAWETQYF. CDR3 coding DNA: TGTGCCAGCAGTCAGGCCCAGGGGGCATGGGAGACCCAGTACTTC.